A single sample gave rise to the 22 T cell receptor beta chains below, sequenced in a study of shared clonotypes between healthy human individuals. The table came from immunoSEQ multiplex PCR; TCRdb's copy has only in-frame clones and leaves some out. The profile shows about 2 million clones, less than 95% of them singletons. CD45RO-negative, CCR7-positively selected cells formed the naive CD8 fraction, excluding terminally differentiated effector memory CD45RA+ cells. Input material: naive CD8+ T cells sorted from blood. These receptors were taken from a young man in good health.

The chain couples TRBV27 to TRBJ1-5; 7 bases map to TRBD1. The CDR3 spans 15 residues. Germline V gene lookup returns CDR1 MNHEY and CDR2 SMNVEV (reference sequence). J was trimmed by 4 bases and V by 4 bases; bases with no gene match: 7. The CDR3 sequence: CASSSRDSLNQPQHF. As DNA, the CDR3 is TGTGCCAGCAGTTCCCGGGACAGTCTTAATCAGCCCCAGCATTTT.

This clone appeared a single time. This chain joins TRBV23-1 and TRBJ1-5; no clear D. TRBV23-1 counts as an open reading frame of uncertain function. The CDR3 is 17 residues long. V lost 2 bases and J lost 0, with 14 bases in between. CDR3 protein: CASSQGFREYSNQPQHF. The CDR3 DNA sequence: TGCGCCAGCAGTCAAGGGTTCCGGGAATATAGCAATCAGCCCCAGCATTTT.

The chain combines TRBV12-1 with TRBJ1-3; the DNA was not compared with TRBD1, the D call given in the table. TRBV12-1 is noted as a pseudogene. The CDR3 runs 21 residues. The CDR3 sequence is CASSFCTKKVGTASSGNTIYF. The DNA of the CDR3 is TGTGCCAGCAGCTTTTGCACAAAAAAGGTCGGGACAGCGAGCTCTGGAAACACCATATATTTT.

This rearrangement joins TRBV2 to TRBJ1-2; no clear D. The CDR3 contains 13 residues. Germline lookup yields CDR1 SNHLY and CDR2 FYNNEI. V lost 8 bases, J lost 2 bases, and 12 bases lay in between. As DNA, the CDR3 is TGTGCCAGCGAGGAGGGCGGCAACTATGGCTACACCTTC. Translated, it gives CASEEGGNYGYTF.

The chain uses TRBV7-6 and TRBJ2-7, with 8 bases identical to TRBD1. CDR1 is SGHVS, CDR2 FNYEAQ, per germline. V lost 5 bases and J lost 2; bases outside the gene matches: 14. This CDR3 contains 17 residues. The CDR3 loop reads CASSQFPPGQVTYEQYF. CDR3 sequence (DNA): TGTGCCAGCAGCCAATTCCCCCCGGGACAGGTTACCTACGAGCAGTACTTC.

This rearrangement joins TRBV10-3 to TRBJ2-3; a possible D gene is TRBD1 (6 bases). CDR1 is ENHRY and CDR2 is SYGVKD in the germline V gene. CDR3 length: 13 residues. Trimming stripped 8 bases from V and 6 bases from J, with 15 bases between. CDR3 DNA sequence: TGTGCCATCTTAGGAGAGGGGGTGGATACGCAGTATTTT. As protein: CAILGEGVDTQYF.

The chain employs TRBV6-5 and TRBJ2-5; TRBD1 or TRBD2 may be the D gene (5 bases each). The CDR3 length is 15 residues. The ends were cut back, 0 bases at V and 5 bases at J, with 13 bases in the middle. The germline gives CDR1 MNHEY, CDR2 SVGAGI. CDR3 sequence (DNA): TGTGCCAGCAGTTACTCTCAGGGTTGGGGGGAGACCCAGTACTTC. Translated, it gives CASSYSQGWGETQYF.

J is TRBJ2-5 and V is TRBV5-4, with a tentative D call TRBD2 (6 bases). The germline V and J ends were trimmed by 5 bases and 4 bases, with 18 bases remaining between them. The CDR3 contains 15 residues. CDR1 SGHNT and CDR2 YYREEE come from the germline V gene (reference sequence). The CDR3 DNA is TGTGCCAGCAGACGAAACGGGGGTTTATCAGAGACCCAGTACTTC. Its protein is CASRRNGGLSETQYF.

The chain carries TRBV27 and TRBJ1-1; maybe TRBD1 (5 bases). Trimming took 2 bases from V and 0 from J, leaving 10 bases between them. Germline loops: CDR1 MNHEY, CDR2 SMNVEV (reference sequence). CDR3 length equals 15 residues. This CDR3 reads CASSLLRVVNTEAFF. In DNA, the CDR3 is TGTGCCAGCAGTTTACTCAGGGTCGTGAACACTGAAGCTTTCTTT.

Note on this clone: An end of the junction differs from the germline gene, which may be a read error. V is TRBV27 and J is TRBJ2-3; a weak D match, TRBD1 (6 bases). From germline, CDR1 is MNHEY and CDR2 SMNVEV (reference sequence). The CDR3 contains 12 residues. The CDR3 reads CASSLGAETQYF. CDR3 DNA: TGTGCCAGCAGTTTGGGGGCAGAGACGCAGTATTTT.

The chain couples TRBV7-9 to TRBJ1-2; TRBD1 might be the D (6 bases). Germline V gene lookup returns CDR1 SEHNR and CDR2 FQNEAQ (reference sequence). V gave up 2 bases and J gave up 7 bases, with 14 bases separating them. The CDR3 runs to 14 residues. The CDR3: CASSLWRGIGGYTF. The CDR3 DNA reads as TGTGCCAGCAGCTTATGGAGGGGGATAGGTGGCTACACCTTC.

This chain uses TRBV11-2 with TRBJ1-1; 7 positions agree with TRBD1. V lost 0 bases to trimming and J lost 4 bases; unmatched junction nucleotides: 2. CDR1 is SGHAT and CDR2 is FQNNGV in the germline V gene. This CDR3 spans 14 amino acids. The CDR3 nucleotides read TGTGCCAGCAGCTTAGAGACAGGGCTCACTGAAGCTTTCTTT. The encoded protein is CASSLETGLTEAFF.

The chain links TRBV4-1 to TRBJ2-2; 7 bases align to TRBD2. Germline V gives CDR1 MGHRA, CDR2 YSYEKL. The CDR3 length is 17 residues. The V and J ends lost 3 bases and 4 bases, in that order; junction bases with no gene match: 11. The CDR3 DNA is TGCGCCAGCAGCCATCTTTCGGGCGGGGAGGGCACCGGGGAGCTGTTTTTT. Residues: CASSHLSGGEGTGELFF.

The chain uses TRBV6-1 and TRBJ2-1, with D perhaps TRBD2 (7 bases). This CDR3 comprises 13 residues. Germline values: CDR1 MNHNS, CDR2 SASEGT. V was shortened by 9 bases and J by 7 bases, with 16 bases between the two germline ends. Written as DNA, the CDR3 is TGTGCCAGTCGGGGGGCGGCATTGAATGAGCAGTTCTTC. Its translation: CASRGAALNEQFF.

This chain joins TRBV4-1 and TRBJ2-7, with D perhaps matching TRBD1 or TRBD2 (5 bases each). Germline CDR1 and CDR2: MGHRA and YSYEKL. The CDR3 consists of 15 residues. Trimming pared 6 bases from V and 3 bases from J, leaving 18 bases between. The CDR3 DNA reads TGCGCCAGCAGTTTAACGACCGGGACCCTCTACGAGCAGTACTTC. As protein: CASSLTTGTLYEQYF.

The chain combines TRBV4-3 with TRBJ2-1; 7 nucleotides align to TRBD2. This CDR3 region has 16 residues. V shed 6 bases, J shed 5 bases, and the junction held 13 bases outside the gene matches. Germline V lookup: CDR1 LGHNA, CDR2 YSLEER. CDR3 nucleotide sequence: TGCGCCAGCAGTCGATCCTTGGGAGGGAGTGACAATGAGCAGTTCTTC. Protein: CASSRSLGGSDNEQFF.

This clone has a handful of counts. The chain is built from TRBV2 and TRBJ2-1, with 13 bases lining up with TRBD2. This CDR3 region has 15 residues. The V gene's germline CDR1 is SNHLY and CDR2 FYNNEI. V trimming: 6 bases; J trimming: 10 bases; junction bases outside the gene matches: 9. DNA of the CDR3: TGTGCCAGCAGACCCGGGACTAGCGGGGTAGAAGAGCAGTTCTTC. It yields the protein CASRPGTSGVEEQFF. The full variable domain, rest sourced from reference TRBV2 and TRBJ2-1, is EPEVTQTPSHQVTQMGQEVILRCVPISNHLYFYWYRQILGQKVEFLVSFYNNEISEKSEIFDDQFSVERPDGSNFTLKIRSTKLEDSAMYFCASRPGTSGVEEQFFGPGTRLTVL.

The chain carries TRBV29-1 and TRBJ1-2; 10 bases match TRBD1. Germline lookup yields CDR1 SQVTM and CDR2 ANQGSEA. Trimming at V came to 0 bases and at J to 5 bases, leaving 3 bases not matched to a gene. This CDR3 comprises 14 residues. The CDR3 DNA reads TGCAGCGTTGAAGATAGGGGACAGGGGTATGGCTACACCTTC. Its protein is CSVEDRGQGYGYTF.

This chain joins TRBV6-5 and TRBJ1-1; D remains unclear. CDR3 length: 14 amino acids. Germline V gene lookup returns CDR1 MNHEY and CDR2 SVGAGI. Trimming pared 0 bases from V and 3 bases from J, leaving 8 bases between. The CDR3: CASSYSGSHTEAFF. The DNA for the CDR3 is TGTGCCAGCAGTTACTCGGGCAGCCACACTGAAGCTTTCTTT.

The V call is TRBV7-9, the J call TRBJ1-2, with D tentatively TRBD1 (6 bases). V shed 5 bases and J shed 6 bases, with 13 bases lying between them. The germline CDR1 and CDR2 sequences are SEHNR and FQNEAQ (reference sequence). The CDR3 is 13 amino acids. As DNA, the CDR3 is TGTGCCAGCAGCGCTAATTCAGGGGATGGCTACACCTTC. It yields the protein CASSANSGDGYTF.

The rearrangement links TRBV7-9 to TRBJ2-1; TRBD1 is a possible D gene (6 bases). Germline V lookup: CDR1 SEHNR, CDR2 FQNEAQ (reference sequence). V lost 5 bases and J lost 8, with 13 bases in between. This CDR3 has 13 amino acids. The CDR3 DNA follows: TGTGCCAGCAGCGGAACGGACAGAGATGAGCAGTTCTTC. Translating gives CASSGTDRDEQFF.

This sequence joins TRBV18 and TRBJ2-1, with a possible D match to TRBD1 (5 bases). Trimming removed 0 bases at V and 8 bases at J, with 8 bases between. The CDR3 consists of 13 residues. From germline, CDR1 is KGHSH and CDR2 LQKENI. CDR3 residues: CASSPPEGDEQFF. In nucleotides, the CDR3 is TGTGCCAGCTCACCACCGGAAGGGGATGAGCAGTTCTTC.